One and the same sample provided the 31 T cell receptor beta chains below, sequenced in a study of shared clonotypes between healthy human individuals. The naive CD8 population came from CD45RO-negative cells selected for CCR7, without terminally differentiated effector memory CD45RA+ cells. Profiling relied on immunoSEQ multiplex PCR, and the TCRdb table lists in-frame clones only, not all of them. Counted here are 2 million or so clones, about 95% occurring once; the ten biggest clones make up 0.85% to 1.2%. The sequencing input was naive CD8+ T cells sorted from blood. Receptor source: a man in his late teens or twenties in good health.

The V gene is TRBV27, the J gene TRBJ2-1; D call uncertain. Germline-derived CDR1 and CDR2 are MNHEY and SMNVEV (reference sequence). This CDR3 spans 16 amino acids. V was pared by 4 bases and J by 0 bases, with 13 bases between. Written as DNA, the CDR3 is TGTGCCAGCAGTTCATCCGTAACAAACTCCTACAATGAGCAGTTCTTC. It translates to CASSSSVTNSYNEQFF.

The V gene is TRBV4-1, the J gene TRBJ2-7; 10 nucleotides match TRBD1. Trimming removed 4 bases from V and 2 bases from J; junction bases left unmatched: 14. CDR1 and CDR2 (germline): MGHRA, YSYEKL. This CDR3 is built from 18 residues. CDR3 sequence (DNA): TGCGCCAGCAGCCTTCGCCCGGCTAGGGACAGGGGAACCTACGAGCAGTACTTC. It specifies CASSLRPARDRGTYEQYF.

The V call is TRBV13, the J call TRBJ1-5, with TRBD1 as a possible D gene (5 bases). Germline V CDR1 and CDR2: PRHDT, FYEKMQ (reference sequence). The CDR3 length is 16 residues. V was pared by 2 bases and J by 1 base, with 12 bases between. CDR3 protein: CASSLLPRGSNQPQHF. The CDR3 DNA reads TGTGCCAGCAGCTTACTACCCCGGGGCAGCAATCAGCCCCAGCATTTT.

This clone was observed once. Different DNA sequences within this sample yield the same CDR3. The rearrangement joins TRBV6-5 to TRBJ2-7; no reliable D call. Germline V gene sequence: CDR1 MNHEY, CDR2 SVGAGI. Trimming removed 6 bases from V and 6 bases from J, with 9 bases in between. CDR3 length: 11 amino acids. Written as DNA, the CDR3 is TGTGCCAGCAGCTACAGTCGCGAGCAGTACTTC. This encodes CASSYSREQYF.

This chain uses TRBV30 with TRBJ1-2; no definite D call. The CDR3 is 16 amino acids. V lost 3 bases, J lost 2 bases, and 19 bases lay in between. Germline-derived CDR1 and CDR2 are GTSNPN and SVGIG (reference sequence). The CDR3 spells CAWRGTQIDLNYGYTF. The CDR3 region has the DNA TGTGCCTGGAGGGGAACCCAGATTGACCTAAACTATGGCTACACCTTC.

This clone was found once. V gene TRBV27 combines with J gene TRBJ1-1, with D tentatively TRBD1 (5 bases). This CDR3 region has 17 residues. Germline lookup yields CDR1 MNHEY and CDR2 SMNVEV (reference sequence). V dropped 2 bases and J dropped 1 base, with 17 bases sitting between them. As DNA, the CDR3 is TGTGCCAGCAGTTTACTGTACGCAGGGAGTTCGAACACTGAAGCTTTCTTT. Its translation: CASSLLYAGSSNTEAFF.

The rearrangement joins TRBV29-1 to TRBJ2-5, with D perhaps TRBD2 (6 bases). From germline, CDR1 is SQVTM and CDR2 ANQGSEA. This CDR3 region has 14 residues. The V gene lost 3 bases and the J gene lost 7 bases, with 18 bases spanning the gap. This chain's CDR3 is CSVEDYVLASTQYF. CDR3 bases: TGCAGCGTTGAGGACTACGTACTAGCTTCGACCCAGTACTTC. The entire variable domain, with the rest obtained from reference TRBV29-1 and TRBJ2-5, is as follows: SAVISQKPSRDICQRGTSLTIQCQVDSQVTMMFWYRQQPGQSLTLIATANQGSEATYESGFVIDKFPISRPNLTFSTLTVSNMSPEDSSIYLCSVEDYVLASTQYFGPGTRLLVL.

The rearrangement links TRBV4-1 to TRBJ2-3; 7 nucleotides agree with TRBD1. Per germline, CDR1 MGHRA and CDR2 YSYEKL. The V segment lost 6 bases and the J segment 4 bases; nucleotides outside the gene matches: 7. This CDR3 is built from 14 residues. In DNA, the CDR3 is TGCGCCAGCAGAAACAGGGGCGCGGCAGATACGCAGTATTTT. This codes for CASRNRGAADTQYF.

V and J are TRBV7-9 and TRBJ2-1; 12 bases are a match to TRBD2. With 3 bases clipped from V and 3 bases from J, the junction kept 6 bases outside the gene matches. The CDR3 covers 17 residues. CDR1 is SEHNR, CDR2 FQNEAQ, per germline (reference sequence). Here the CDR3 DNA reads TGTGCCAGCAGCTTGGAGGCGACTAGCGGGAGCTACAATGAGCAGTTCTTC. It encodes CASSLEATSGSYNEQFF.

Note on this clone: Distinct nucleotide sequences in the sample also encode this CDR3. This sequence joins TRBV5-6 and TRBJ2-7; 9 bases map to TRBD2. Germline CDR1 and CDR2: SGHDT and YYEEEE. The CDR3 sequence is 14 residues long. The ends lost 4 bases at V and 0 bases at J; junction bases unmatched: 2. DNA for the CDR3: TGTGCCAGCAGCCTTAGCGGGAGCTCCTACGAGCAGTACTTC. This sequence encodes CASSLSGSSYEQYF. Together with reference TRBV5-6 and TRBJ2-7, the CDR3 gives the full variable domain: DAGVTQSPTHLIKTRGQQVTLRCSPKSGHDTVSWYQQALGQGPQFIFQYYEEEERQRGNFPDRFSGHQFPNYSSELNVNALLLGDSALYLCASSLSGSSYEQYFGPGTRLTVT.

This chain links TRBV7-9 with TRBJ2-1; 8 nucleotides line up with TRBD2. Germline V lookup: CDR1 SEHNR, CDR2 FQNEAQ (reference sequence). The V gene end was trimmed by 0 bases and the J gene end by 5 bases; junction bases not matched to a gene: 6. The length of the CDR3 is 16 residues. The CDR3, as DNA: TGTGCCAGCAGCTTAGCAAGCGGGAGCCCCAACAATGAGCAGTTCTTC. The encoded protein is CASSLASGSPNNEQFF.

This rearrangement joins TRBV16 to TRBJ2-7; D is unresolved. CDR1 is KGHSY, CDR2 FQNENV, per germline. The CDR3 consists of 14 residues. Between the trimmed V and J ends, which lost 4 bases and 2 bases, there was a span of 12 bases. The CDR3 loop reads CASSPPHSPYEQYF. CDR3 nucleotides: TGTGCCAGCAGCCCCCCCCACAGTCCCTACGAGCAGTACTTC.

The chain has TRBV14 and TRBJ2-7; unclear D gene. Trimming took off 4 bases at V and 6 bases at J, with 10 bases between the two ends. Germline loops: CDR1 SGHDN, CDR2 FVKESK. The CDR3 extends over 12 amino acids. Written as DNA, the CDR3 is TGTGCCAGCAGCCCAGCCTACCCCGAGCAGTACTTC. It yields the protein CASSPAYPEQYF.

The CDR3 region has the DNA TGTGCCAGCAGTTTATTGACGGGTACGGGCACAGATACGCAGTATTTT. Protein: CASSLLTGTGTDTQYF. The chain couples TRBV27 to TRBJ2-3; unclear D gene. CDR3 length: 16 amino acids. V lost 1 base and J 1 base, leaving 12 bases between the germline ends. Germline V gene sequence: CDR1 MNHEY, CDR2 SMNVEV (reference sequence).

This clone has only one observation. V gene TRBV27 combines with J gene TRBJ1-1, with 8 nucleotides matching TRBD1. The CDR3 has 16 amino acids. Trimming removed 4 bases from V and 3 bases from J; junction bases left unmatched: 10. Germline loops: CDR1 MNHEY, CDR2 SMNVEV (reference sequence). The CDR3: CASSWEYRGTYTEAFF. The CDR3 DNA reads as TGTGCCAGCAGTTGGGAGTACAGGGGGACGTACACTGAAGCTTTCTTT.

About this clone: The sample holds other DNA sequences that translate to the same CDR3. V and J are TRBV7-2 and TRBJ2-1, with no clear D. V was trimmed by 1 base and J by 6 bases, leaving 7 bases between them. Looked up from germline, CDR1 is SGHTA and CDR2 is FQGNSA. There are 13 residues in the CDR3. The CDR3 nucleotides are TGTGCCAGCAGCTTAGGGGGTCCCAATGAGCAGTTCTTC. Translation gives CASSLGGPNEQFF.

This chain joins TRBV6-5 and TRBJ1-2; D is ambiguous. Germline assignment: CDR1 MNHEY and CDR2 SVGAGI. The V end lost 7 bases, the J end lost 6 bases, and 3 bases lay between the germline ends. This CDR3 region has 9 residues. CDR3 loop: CASMDGYTF. DNA for the CDR3: TGTGCCAGCATGGATGGCTACACCTTC.

V is TRBV7-6 and J is TRBJ2-7; D may be TRBD1 or TRBD2 (5 bases each). Per the germline V gene, CDR1 is SGHVS and CDR2 is FNYEAQ. This CDR3 region has 12 residues. The V end was cut by 4 bases, the J end by 5 bases, with 9 bases between. The DNA of the CDR3 is TGTGCCAGCAGCTCCCGAGGGGACGAGCAGTACTTC. This codes for CASSSRGDEQYF.

This sequence joins TRBV4-1 and TRBJ2-7, with TRBD2 matching 9 bases. Losses at the gene ends were 0 bases for V and 5 bases for J; bases not matched to a gene: 8. Germline values: CDR1 MGHRA, CDR2 YSYEKL. The CDR3 is 16 residues long. The CDR3 DNA follows: TGCGCCAGCAGCCAAGATCAGGGCGGGAGGGCCGACGAGCAGTACTTC. This sequence encodes CASSQDQGGRADEQYF.

Turning to this clone: Other DNA sequences in this specimen translate into the identical CDR3. The rearrangement links TRBV6-5 to TRBJ1-2; 7 bases fit TRBD1. V was pared by 0 bases and J by 8 bases, with 6 bases of the junction left unmatched. The CDR3 loop spans 14 amino acids. Germline CDR1 reads MNHEY; CDR2 reads SVGAGI. DNA for the CDR3: TGTGCCAGCAGTTACTCAGAGGGGGCCAGAGGCTACACCTTC. Encoded protein: CASSYSEGARGYTF.

V is TRBV28 and J is TRBJ2-7; the D call may be TRBD1 or TRBD2 (5 bases each). The CDR3 is 16 residues long. Per the germline V gene, CDR1 is MDHEN and CDR2 is SYDVKM. The V gene lost 4 bases and the J gene lost 4 bases, with 20 bases spanning the gap. The CDR3 DNA reads as TGTGCCAGCAGTTCCCCACCGGGGCAGAAAGGATACGAGCAGTACTTC. Translated, it gives CASSSPPGQKGYEQYF.

The J gene is TRBJ1-5, the V gene TRBV6-4; no definite D call. V lost 3 bases and J 6 bases, leaving 9 bases between the germline ends. The germline CDR1 and CDR2 sequences are MRHNA and SNTAGT. CDR3 length: 13 amino acids. CDR3 nucleotide sequence: TGTGCCAGCAGTGAATGGGGAGGTCAGCCCCAGCATTTT. Translating gives CASSEWGGQPQHF.

In nucleotides, the CDR3 is TGTGCCAGTAGTATTTCGGCGACAGGTACAGCTTTCTTT. Its translation is CASSISATGTAFF. This chain links TRBV19 with TRBJ1-1, with a tentative D call TRBD1 (6 bases). The CDR3 spans 13 residues. Looked up from germline, CDR1 is LNHDA and CDR2 is SQIVND (reference sequence). V lost 3 bases and J 10 bases, leaving 15 bases between the germline ends.

The rearrangement joins TRBV10-3 to TRBJ2-3; TRBD1 agrees at 7 bases. This CDR3 region has 14 residues. The germline gives CDR1 ENHRY, CDR2 SYGVKD. V was pared by 6 bases and J by 2 bases, with 5 bases of the junction left unmatched. CDR3 in DNA: TGTGCCATCAGACTGGGACAGAACACAGATACGCAGTATTTT. Translated, it gives CAIRLGQNTDTQYF.

The chain links TRBV7-8 to TRBJ1-5; D is undetermined. The CDR3 is made up of 13 amino acids. Germline CDR1 and CDR2: SGHVS and FQNEAQ. Trimming shortened V by 5 bases and J by 4 bases, and 9 bases separated the two germline ends. CDR3 DNA sequence: TGTGCCAGCAGCGAGCAAGGGAATCAGCCCCAGCATTTT. It codes for CASSEQGNQPQHF.

DNA of the CDR3: TGTGCCAGCACTAAGATCCAGATACATCCGGGCCCAACTAATGAAAAACTGTTTTTT. This codes for CASTKIQIHPGPTNEKLFF. V and J are TRBV6-4 and TRBJ1-4; D uncertain. Per germline, CDR1 MRHNA and CDR2 SNTAGT. The CDR3 is 19 residues long. Trimming left V 7 bases short and J 0 bases short, with 24 bases between.

The V and J genes are TRBV11-2 and TRBJ2-1; 12 bases line up with TRBD2. V trimming: 5 bases; J trimming: 2 bases; junction bases outside the gene matches: 4. Germline V CDR1 and CDR2: SGHAT, FQNNGV. CDR3 length: 16 residues. CDR3 DNA sequence: TGTGCCAGCAGCGTCGGACTAGCGGGACCCTACAATGAGCAGTTCTTC. Translation gives CASSVGLAGPYNEQFF.

The V and J genes are TRBV19 and TRBJ2-1; 14 bases match TRBD2. The CDR3 consists of 15 residues. Germline V gene sequence: CDR1 LNHDA, CDR2 SQIVND (reference sequence). Trimming removed 3 bases from V and 10 bases from J; junction bases left unmatched: 5. The CDR3 region is CASSILTSGRGEQFF. DNA of the CDR3: TGTGCCAGTAGTATTCTGACTAGCGGGAGGGGGGAGCAGTTCTTC. Looking up the rest from reference TRBV19 and TRBJ2-1 gives the full variable domain: DGGITQSPKYLFRKEGQNVTLSCEQNLNHDAMYWYRQDPGQGLRLIYYSQIVNDFQKGDIAEGYSVSREKKESFPLTVTSAQKNPTAFYLCASSILTSGRGEQFFGPGTRLTVL.

This clone was seen only once. The V and J genes are TRBV11-2 and TRBJ2-7; D is ambiguous. CDR1 and CDR2 (germline): SGHAT, FQNNGV. This CDR3 has 13 amino acids. V was cut by 7 bases and J by 3 bases, with 13 bases left in between. CDR3 sequence (DNA): TGTGCCAGCACCTGTAGTGGGTGCTACGAGCAGTACTTC. Protein sequence: CASTCSGCYEQYF.

The chain combines TRBV11-2 with TRBJ1-1; no reliable D call. This CDR3 is 12 amino acids long. V was clipped by 5 bases and J by 2 bases, with 6 bases between them. Germline V gene data show CDR1 as SGHAT and CDR2 as FQNNGV. Here the CDR3 reads CASSDHNTEAFF. The DNA for the CDR3 is TGTGCCAGCAGCGACCATAACACTGAAGCTTTCTTT.

V gene TRBV28 combines with J gene TRBJ1-1; D is possibly TRBD1 (5 bases). The V gene's germline CDR1 is MDHEN and CDR2 SYDVKM. V gave up 6 bases and J gave up 4 bases, with 12 bases separating them. CDR3 size: 13 residues. The CDR3 loop reads CASRGGQVTEAFF. CDR3 sequence (DNA): TGTGCCAGCAGGGGGGGTCAGGTCACTGAAGCTTTCTTT.